Each of the 5 T cell receptor beta chains below was sequenced from the same sample in a study of technical replicates of blood from a few donors. Clones were sequenced by immunoSEQ multiplex PCR, and TCRdb holds only the in-frame ones, with some missing. Here the sample spans 55,000 to 75,000 clones, 85% to 95% being singletons. The sequenced sample was PBMCs. These receptors all stem from a human donor in good health. Some clones in this sample may be carry-over from other donors' samples.

The J gene is TRBJ2-3, the V gene TRBV7-3; 8 bases are shared with TRBD1. The trim removed 6 bases at V and 3 bases at J, leaving 14 bases unmatched. There are 17 residues in the CDR3. The germline CDR1 and CDR2 sequences are SGHTA and FQGTGA. For the CDR3, the DNA is TGTGCCAGCAGTTCCGGAACCAGGGGGCGCTTAACAGATACGCAGTATTTT. Protein sequence: CASSSGTRGRLTDTQYF.

The rearrangement uses TRBV15 and TRBJ2-5, with D perhaps matching TRBD2 (6 bases). Germline lookup yields CDR1 LNHNV and CDR2 YYDKDF (reference sequence). This CDR3 region has 15 residues. V was cut by 3 bases and J by 5 bases, with 16 bases left in between. The CDR3 loop reads CATSSGISAGETQYF. The CDR3 DNA follows: TGTGCCACCAGCAGTGGAATATCGGCGGGGGAGACCCAGTACTTC. Full variable domain (outside the CDR3, taken from reference TRBV15 and TRBJ2-5): DAMVIQNPRYQVTQFGKPVTLSCSQTLNHNVMYWYQQKSSQAPKLLFHYYDKDFNNEADTPDNFQSRRPNTSFCFLDIRSPGLGDTAMYLCATSSGISAGETQYFGPGTRLLVL.

This chain uses TRBV19 with TRBJ2-7, with 9 positions matching TRBD1. The CDR3 sequence is 15 residues long. V lost 9 bases, J lost 3 bases, and 12 bases stayed unmatched. Germline V gives CDR1 LNHDA, CDR2 SQIVND (reference sequence). The CDR3 region has the DNA TGTGCCAGCACTCCTACCGGGACAGGGATCTACGAGCAGTACTTC. Amino acids: CASTPTGTGIYEQYF.

The chain links TRBV11-3 to TRBJ2-6; TRBD2 aligns across 7 bases. Trimming removed 5 bases from V and 2 bases from J; junction bases left unmatched: 6. Germline V gene sequence: CDR1 SGHNT, CDR2 YENEEA. CDR3 length: 16 amino acids. Here the CDR3 DNA reads TGTGCCAGCAGCCGGCGGGAGAAGCCTGGGGCCAACGTCCTGACTTTC. It yields the protein CASSRREKPGANVLTF.

The chain employs TRBV9 and TRBJ2-3; TRBD2 matches 10 bases. Trimming removed 6 bases from V and 5 bases from J; junction bases left unmatched: 12. Germline V CDR1 and CDR2: SGDLS, YYNGEE. The CDR3 has 16 amino acids. The CDR3, as DNA: TGTGCCAGCAACCTAACTAGCGGGATTAACCAAGATACGCAGTATTTT. Amino acid sequence: CASNLTSGINQDTQYF.